What follows are 6 T cell receptor beta chains derived from one specimen sequenced in a study of cytomegalovirus exposure and HLA in healthy donors. The PCR made use of 60 Vbeta and 13 Jbeta primers. TCRdb's table, derived via immunoSEQ multiplex PCR, lists solely in-frame clones and lacks some. Its table lists 45,000 to 70,000 clones. Sequenced input: PBMCs. The receptor set was obtained from a woman aged 45-59 years in good health and CMV-seropositive.

The genes are TRBV11-2 and TRBJ2-7; 8 positions match TRBD1. The CDR3 covers 17 residues. The V segment lost 5 bases and the J segment 2 bases; nucleotides outside the gene matches: 14. Germline V gene data show CDR1 as SGHAT and CDR2 as FQNNGV. The CDR3 region has the DNA TGTGCCAGCAGCGCAAGCGGGCGACAGGGGACACCCTACGAGCAGTACTTC. It encodes CASSASGRQGTPYEQYF.

The chain links TRBV4-1 to TRBJ2-5; D gene ambiguous. The V gene lost 3 bases and the J gene lost 7 bases, with 12 bases spanning the gap. Germline-derived CDR1 and CDR2 are MGHRA and YSYEKL. The CDR3 totals 13 residues. CDR3 sequence reads: CASSQRSTGTQYF. The CDR3 nucleotides are TGCGCCAGCAGCCAGCGGTCGACGGGGACCCAGTACTTC.

CDR3 coding DNA: TGCAGCGCTGGTGACACCCTGGAAGCTTTCTTT. Translation: CSAGDTLEAFF. The chain uses TRBV29-1 and TRBJ1-1; D not resolved. The germline V and J ends were trimmed by 7 bases and 8 bases, with 14 bases remaining between them. Germline lookup yields CDR1 SQVTM and CDR2 ANQGSEA. The CDR3 is made up of 11 amino acids.

The V gene is TRBV28, the J gene TRBJ2-1; 10 nucleotides align to TRBD2. The CDR3 is 16 residues long. V dropped 0 bases and J dropped 5; count of bases not matched to a gene: 4. Germline CDR1 reads MDHEN; CDR2 reads SYDVKM. This chain's CDR3 is CASSLWTSGRNNEQFF. CDR3 coding DNA: TGTGCCAGCAGTTTATGGACTAGCGGGCGGAACAATGAGCAGTTCTTC. The entire variable domain, with the rest obtained from reference TRBV28 and TRBJ2-1, is as follows: DVKVTQSSRYLVKRTGEKVFLECVQDMDHENMFWYRQDPGLGLRLIYFSYDVKMKEKGDIPEGYSVSREKKERFSLILESASTNQTSMYLCASSLWTSGRNNEQFFGPGTRLTVL.

This chain connects TRBV18 to TRBJ2-1; 13 bases line up with TRBD2. V gave up 6 bases and J gave up 5 bases; unmatched junction bases: 16. The germline CDR1 and CDR2 sequences are KGHSH and LQKENI. The CDR3 covers 19 residues. The CDR3 protein is CASSPTPGLAGPFDNEQFF. The CDR3 nucleotides are TGTGCCAGCTCCCCAACCCCGGGACTAGCGGGACCATTCGACAATGAGCAGTTCTTC.

The rearrangement uses TRBV7-3 and TRBJ1-1; D unclear. The CDR3 sequence is 15 residues long. The V gene's germline CDR1 is SGHTA and CDR2 FQGTGA. Trimming cost V 2 bases and J 0 bases, with 10 bases left between them. CDR3 region: CASSLLQFMNTEAFF. CDR3 nucleotides: TGTGCCAGCAGCTTACTCCAGTTCATGAACACTGAAGCTTTCTTT. Full variable domain (missing parts from reference TRBV7-3 and TRBJ1-1): GAGVSQTPSNKVTEKGKYVELRCDPISGHTALYWYRQSLGQGPEFLIYFQGTGAADDSGLPNDRFFAVRPEGSVSTLKIQRTERGDSAVYLCASSLLQFMNTEAFFGQGTRLTVV.